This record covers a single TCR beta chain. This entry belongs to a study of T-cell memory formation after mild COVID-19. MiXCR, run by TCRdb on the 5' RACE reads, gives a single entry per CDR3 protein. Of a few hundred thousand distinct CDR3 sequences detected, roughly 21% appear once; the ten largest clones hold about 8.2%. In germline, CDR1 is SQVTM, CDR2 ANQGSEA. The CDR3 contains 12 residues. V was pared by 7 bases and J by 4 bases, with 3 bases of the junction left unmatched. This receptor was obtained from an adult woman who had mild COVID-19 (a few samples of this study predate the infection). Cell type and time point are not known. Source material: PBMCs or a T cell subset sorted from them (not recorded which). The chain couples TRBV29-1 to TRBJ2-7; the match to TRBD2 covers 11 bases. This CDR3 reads CSGTSGGYEQYF. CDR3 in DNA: TGCAGCGGTACTAGCGGGGGTTACGAGCAGTACTTC.